Following are 31 T cell receptor beta chains from one sample sequenced in a study of CD8+CD57+ T cells in acquired aplastic anemia. Investigators profiled TCR beta VDJ and CDR3 from genomic DNA template. Using its own MiXCR run on the reads, TCRdb lists one record per CDR3 protein. The sample holds roughly 170,000 distinct CDR3 sequences, about 64% seen once. The sequenced sample consisted of sorted CD4+, CD8+, or CD8+CD57+ T cells (not recorded which) from PBMCs. The origin of the receptors is a human donor in good health.

The chain links TRBV20-1 to TRBJ2-1, with D possibly being TRBD2 (5 bases). This CDR3 spans 14 amino acids. Trimming took 3 bases from V and 8 from J, leaving 17 bases between them. Germline CDR1 is DFQATT and CDR2 is SNEGSKA (reference sequence). The CDR3 nucleotides are TGCAGTGCTAGTTCACTAGTTTCAACCGATGAGCAGTTCTTC. Translating gives CSASSLVSTDEQFF.

This clonotype was found many times. The gene calls are TRBV4-1 and TRBJ2-5, with D tentatively TRBD1 (5 bases). With 10 bases removed from V and 3 bases from J, the gap between germline ends came to 15 bases. Germline CDR1 MGHRA, CDR2 YSYEKL. This CDR3 is 13 amino acids long. In nucleotides, the CDR3 is TGCGCCACCAAAGGGGCCGCGGAAGAGACCCAGTACTTC. This sequence encodes CATKGAAEETQYF.

This rearrangement joins TRBV5-1 to TRBJ2-1, with D unresolved. The CDR3 has 20 residues. Between the trimmed V and J ends, which lost 0 bases and 0 bases, there was a span of 22 bases. CDR1 SGHRS and CDR2 YFSETQ come from the germline V gene. CDR3 sequence: CASSLEGGHDLISSYNEQFF. The CDR3, as DNA: TGCGCCAGCAGCTTGGAGGGCGGCCATGACCTAATCAGCTCCTACAATGAGCAGTTCTTC.

In its sample, this clonotype was seen a few times. One end of the junction fails to match germline, which may point to a read error. The V gene is TRBV11-3, the J gene TRBJ2-3; 8 bases match TRBD1. This CDR3 spans 16 amino acids. CDR1 SGHNT and CDR2 YENEEA come from the germline V gene. CDR3 nucleotide sequence: TGTGCCAGCAGCCTTCGCGGACAGGGAGGCACGGATACGCAGTATTTT. Translated: CASSLRGQGGTDTQYF.

There are a few counts of this clonotype. The genes are TRBV7-3 and TRBJ2-1, with 8 bases aligning to TRBD1. J was trimmed by 8 bases and V by 4 bases; bases with no gene match: 10. Germline CDR1 and CDR2: SGHTA and FQGTGA. The CDR3 is made up of 15 amino acids. This CDR3 reads CASSSRQGMRDEQFF. The CDR3 coding sequence is TGTGCCAGCAGCTCCCGACAGGGGATGAGAGATGAGCAGTTCTTC.

V and J are TRBV6-1 and TRBJ2-7; 8 bases match TRBD1. The V gene end was trimmed by 7 bases and the J gene end by 5 bases; junction bases not matched to a gene: 13. CDR1 is MNHNS, CDR2 SASEGT, per germline. The CDR3 has 15 amino acids. Here the CDR3 DNA reads TGTGCCAGCATTCCAGCCCGGGACAGGTTACACGAGCAGTACTTC. It is translated as CASIPARDRLHEQYF.

The chain links TRBV4-2 to TRBJ1-2; no definite D call. Germline CDR1 LGHNA, CDR2 YNFKEQ. V lost 1 base to trimming and J lost 4 bases, with 7 bases between them. This CDR3 is 13 amino acids long. This CDR3 reads CASSQGRTYGYTF. Here the CDR3 DNA reads TGTGCCAGCAGCCAAGGCCGGACCTATGGCTACACCTTC.

This clonotype was found a few times. This sequence joins TRBV2 and TRBJ1-2, with TRBD1 identical over 12 bases. The CDR3 runs to 14 residues. The germline CDR1 and CDR2 sequences are SNHLY and FYNNEI. The ends lost 10 bases at V and 7 bases at J; junction bases unmatched: 10. CDR3 bases: TGTGCCACCCCGGGACAGGGGGCATTTGGTGGCTACACCTTC. It codes for CATPGQGAFGGYTF.

The chain recombines TRBV10-3 with TRBJ1-3; the D is unclear. CDR1 ENHRY and CDR2 SYGVKD come from the germline V gene. V lost 11 bases and J lost 2, with 22 bases in between. The CDR3 has 16 amino acids. The CDR3 spells CAPRQQIFGPGNTIYF. In DNA, the CDR3 is TGTGCCCCAAGGCAACAAATATTCGGCCCTGGAAACACCATATATTTT.

This chain uses TRBV10-2 with TRBJ2-7; D unclear. The CDR3 contains 14 residues. Germline CDR1 WSHSY, CDR2 SAAADI. Trimming took off 1 base at V and 0 bases at J, with 7 bases between the two ends. The CDR3 protein is CASSEYSSSYEQYF. DNA of the CDR3: TGCGCCAGCAGTGAGTACAGCAGCTCCTACGAGCAGTACTTC.

This chain uses TRBV24-1 with TRBJ2-1; 9 bases match TRBD1. This CDR3 has 15 amino acids. CDR1 is KGHDR, CDR2 SFDVKD, per germline. V shed 4 bases, J shed 6 bases, and the junction held 6 bases outside the gene matches. DNA for the CDR3: TGTGCCACCAGTGACCTGGACAGGGGTAGCAATGAGCAGTTCTTC. It translates to CATSDLDRGSNEQFF.

This clonotype has at least ten counts. V and J are TRBV2 and TRBJ2-6, with 9 bases lining up with TRBD1. Looked up from germline, CDR1 is SNHLY and CDR2 is FYNNEI. Trimming removed 4 bases from V and 0 bases from J; junction bases left unmatched: 7. The CDR3 extends over 18 amino acids. CDR3 loop: CASSVYRGPNSGANVLTF. CDR3 DNA: TGTGCCAGCAGTGTATACAGGGGGCCTAACTCTGGGGCCAACGTCCTGACTTTC.

The chain is built from TRBV7-2 and TRBJ2-7, with D perhaps matching TRBD1 or TRBD2 (5 bases each). Trimming took off 6 bases at V and 5 bases at J, with 11 bases between the two ends. Looked up from germline, CDR1 is SGHTA and CDR2 is FQGNSA. The CDR3 loop spans 12 amino acids. CDR3 DNA sequence: TGTGCCAGCAGGGGGGACCTCCACGAGCAGTACTTC. Translated: CASRGDLHEQYF.

The chain combines TRBV5-6 with TRBJ2-7; D perhaps matches TRBD2 (5 bases). Germline-derived CDR1 and CDR2 are SGHDT and YYEEEE. This CDR3 region has 14 residues. V gave up 2 bases and J gave up 5 bases, with 14 bases separating them. CDR3 residues: CASSLGLAFDEQYF. CDR3 bases: TGTGCCAGCAGCTTAGGCCTAGCCTTCGACGAGCAGTACTTC.

The rearrangement links TRBV7-2 to TRBJ2-1; TRBD2 agrees at 11 bases. Germline V gene data show CDR1 as SGHTA and CDR2 as FQGNSA. The CDR3 spans 13 residues. With V trimmed by 6 bases and J by 6 bases, 1 base remained unmatched. The DNA for the CDR3 is TGTGCCAGCAGTAGCGGGGGGGGCAATGAGCAGTTCTTC. It codes for CASSSGGGNEQFF.

The rearrangement uses TRBV20-1 and TRBJ2-7, with TRBD2 matching over 11 bases. The CDR3 is made up of 14 amino acids. The germline CDR1 and CDR2 sequences are DFQATT and SNEGSKA (reference sequence). J was trimmed by 3 bases and V by 5 bases; bases with no gene match: 6. CDR3 region: CSALSGGAGYEQYF. The DNA of the CDR3 is TGCAGTGCTCTTAGCGGGGGGGCCGGCTACGAGCAGTACTTC.

The rearrangement joins TRBV7-2 to TRBJ2-3; 8 bases align to TRBD2. The length of the CDR3 is 16 residues. V shed 5 bases and J 8 bases; nucleotides not matched to a gene: 15. Germline V gene data show CDR1 as SGHTA and CDR2 as FQGNSA. CDR3 amino acids: CASSPDGRVAEVTQYF. CDR3 bases: TGTGCCAGCAGCCCCGACGGGAGGGTAGCGGAGGTTACGCAGTATTTT.

The chain combines TRBV24-1 with TRBJ2-5, with 10 bases fitting TRBD1. The CDR3 sequence is 16 residues long. Germline V gene data show CDR1 as KGHDR and CDR2 as SFDVKD. J lost 5 bases, V lost 1 base, and 6 bases had no gene match. DNA of the CDR3: TGTGCCACCAGTGATTTTGGGGACAGGGGAGCGGAGACCCAGTACTTC. Translation gives CATSDFGDRGAETQYF.

CDR3: CASSLLGTEAFF. CDR3 DNA: TGTGCCAGCAGCCTATTAGGCACTGAAGCTTTCTTT. The V and J genes are TRBV7-6 and TRBJ1-1; D is unclear. Germline CDR1 SGHVS, CDR2 FNYEAQ. The V end lost 5 bases, the J end lost 4 bases, and 8 bases lay between the germline ends. The CDR3 is made up of 12 amino acids.

This clonotype was observed many times. This chain uses TRBV4-1 with TRBJ2-5, with 8 positions matching TRBD2. Germline-derived CDR1 and CDR2 are MGHRA and YSYEKL. The V segment lost 4 bases and the J segment 0 bases; nucleotides outside the gene matches: 10. The CDR3 runs 17 residues. This chain's CDR3 is CASSLSGSGSHQETQYF. The CDR3 DNA is TGCGCCAGCAGCCTGAGCGGGAGCGGGAGTCACCAAGAGACCCAGTACTTC.

This chain connects TRBV19 to TRBJ2-2; D may be TRBD1 (6 bases). CDR1 is LNHDA, CDR2 SQIVND, per germline (reference sequence). V was clipped by 11 bases and J by 1 base, with 14 bases between them. The CDR3 loop spans 14 amino acids. The CDR3: CAGGGGLNTGELFF. The CDR3 DNA sequence: TGTGCCGGGGGCGGCGGTCTGAACACCGGGGAGCTGTTTTTT.

About this clonotype: A read error may be the cause here, since a much bigger clone is one base away. The V and J genes are TRBV30 and TRBJ1-6; D not certain. V was pared by 6 bases and J by 13 bases, with 19 bases between. This CDR3 region has 13 residues. The germline gives CDR1 GTSNPN, CDR2 SVGIG (reference sequence). The CDR3 loop reads CACQIYGNTPLHF. Written as DNA, the CDR3 is TGTGCCTGTCAAATCTACGGGAATACGCCCCTCCACTTT. Complete variable domain (other parts from reference TRBV30 and TRBJ1-6): SQTIHQWPATLVQPVGSPLSLECTVEGTSNPNLYWYRQAAGRGLQLLFYSVGIGQISSEVPQNLSASRPQDRQFILSSKKLLLSDSGFYLCACQIYGNTPLHFGNGTRLTVT.

Here the CDR3 reads CATSRSSYEQYF. CDR3 nucleotides: TGTGCCACCAGCCGTTCTTCCTACGAGCAGTACTTC. The chain joins TRBV15 to TRBJ2-7; D not resolved. Trimming took 5 bases from V and 1 from J, leaving 6 bases between them. The CDR3 consists of 12 residues. Germline V gene sequence: CDR1 LNHNV, CDR2 YYDKDF (reference sequence). Looking up the rest from reference TRBV15 and TRBJ2-7 gives the full variable domain: DAMVIQNPRYQVTQFGKPVTLSCSQTLNHNVMYWYQQKSSQAPKLLFHYYDKDFNNEADTPDNFQSRRPNTSFCFLDIRSPGLGDTAMYLCATSRSSYEQYFGPGTRLTVT.

The V and J genes are TRBV7-6 and TRBJ2-1; D is unclear. The V gene lost 5 bases and the J gene lost 4 bases, with 12 bases spanning the gap. CDR1 and CDR2 from the germline V gene are SGHVS and FNYEAQ. The CDR3 consists of 14 residues. For the CDR3, the DNA is TGTGCCAGCAGCCGTACCGGGTCGTACAATGAGCAGTTCTTC. This translates into CASSRTGSYNEQFF.

This clonotype was found many times. The chain recombines TRBV4-3 with TRBJ2-1, with a possible D match to TRBD1 (7 bases). Germline V gene lookup returns CDR1 LGHNA and CDR2 YSLEER. This CDR3 has 17 residues. Trimming shortened V by 0 bases and J by 5 bases, and 17 bases separated the two germline ends. The CDR3 DNA is TGCGCCAGCAGCCAAGAGTGGTCAGGGGGAGGAAACAATGAGCAGTTCTTC. Protein product: CASSQEWSGGGNNEQFF.

Ten or more counts support this clonotype. This sequence joins TRBV7-6 and TRBJ1-3, with D maybe TRBD1 (6 bases). This CDR3 spans 19 amino acids. V lost 0 bases to trimming and J lost 0 bases, with 18 bases between them. Germline-derived CDR1 and CDR2 are SGHVS and FNYEAQ. The CDR3 loop is CASSLAYIRDTDSGNTIYF. The CDR3 DNA sequence: TGTGCCAGCAGCTTAGCGTATATAAGGGACACGGACTCTGGAAACACCATATATTTT.

This clonotype was detected ten times or more. The chain is built from TRBV11-1 and TRBJ2-7, with 9 bases lining up with TRBD2. The CDR3 loop spans 17 amino acids. Unmatched junction bases numbered 9, after V lost 0 bases and J lost 3 bases. Germline loops: CDR1 SGHAT, CDR2 FQDESV (reference sequence). The DNA for the CDR3 is TGTGCCAGCAGCTTAGCGGGAGCGGGAGGACGTGGCTACGAGCAGTACTTC. Protein sequence: CASSLAGAGGRGYEQYF.

The chain uses TRBV7-6 and TRBJ2-5, with 10 bases identical to TRBD2. Germline-derived CDR1 and CDR2 are SGHVS and FNYEAQ. V trimming: 4 bases; J trimming: 2 bases; junction bases outside the gene matches: 1. This CDR3 is 14 amino acids long. CDR3 region: CASSYSGGQETQYF. The CDR3, as DNA: TGTGCCAGCAGCTATAGCGGGGGGCAAGAGACCCAGTACTTC.

Concerning this clonotype itself: Since no conserved phenylalanine or tryptophan closes the CDR3, a read error is the likely cause. Because the CDR3's place on the DNA is in doubt, the DNA is left out and the CDR3 is given as listed by TCRdb. The gene calls are TRBV2 and TRBJ1-2; the table gives TRBD1 as D, unverified against the DNA. The CDR3 spans 14 amino acids, including both terminal residues. The germline V gene encodes CDR1 SNHLY and CDR2 FYNNEI. The CDR3 protein is CASRGRGPQGGCTS.

The chain is built from TRBV15 and TRBJ2-7, with TRBD2 matching 10 bases. The V gene's germline CDR1 is LNHNV and CDR2 YYDKDF (reference sequence). There are 15 residues in the CDR3. V dropped 4 bases and J dropped 3; count of bases not matched to a gene: 6. The CDR3, as DNA: TGTGCCACCAGCACCCGGACTAGCGGACTCTACGAGCAGTACTTC. Its protein is CATSTRTSGLYEQYF.

This clonotype was recorded many times. The chain joins TRBV10-3 to TRBJ2-5; TRBD2 matches at 11 bases. V was pared by 6 bases and J by 4 bases, with 19 bases of the junction left unmatched. The CDR3 runs 19 residues. Looked up from germline, CDR1 is ENHRY and CDR2 is SYGVKD. CDR3 DNA sequence: TGTGCCATCAGCGGGACAGCTTCTACTAGCGGGAGTTCCCGAGAGACCCAGTACTTC. It specifies CAISGTASTSGSSRETQYF.